This is a list of T cell receptor beta chains from one sample in a study of CD8 T cells in Susac syndrome. MiXCR was run by TCRdb on the immunoSEQ multiplex PCR reads, yielding one entry per CDR3 protein. The repertoire has around 150,000 distinct CDR3 sequences, just under 95% of them found once; the top ten carry 0.13% to 0.15%. Sequences were obtained from CD4+ T cells from PBMCs. These receptors originate from a human donor in good health. Each CDR3 is given with its conserved first and last residue. Fields, in order: J gene, V gene, D gene, clone size, CDR3 DNA, CDR3 protein. The D gene is left open where the match is weak. Size is omitted from some rows. Given values are once, few, many or a class for expanded clones.

j_call: TRBJ1-2
v_call: TRBV20-1
d_call: TRBD1
clone_size: NA
cdr3_nt: TGCAGTGCTAGAGATAGGCGGACAGGGTCTGGCTACACCTTC
cdr3_aa: CSARDRRTGSGYTF

j_call: TRBJ2-7
v_call: TRBV7-2
d_call: NA
clone_size: NA
cdr3_nt: TGTGCCAGCAGCTTTCGTGACGACTACGAGCAGTACTTC
cdr3_aa: CASSFRDDYEQYF

j_call: TRBJ2-3
v_call: TRBV29-1
d_call: NA
clone_size: few
cdr3_nt: TGCAGCGCCTTCGGGACATACACAGATACGCAGTATTTT
cdr3_aa: CSAFGTYTDTQYF

j_call: TRBJ2-3
v_call: TRBV3-1
d_call: NA
clone_size: NA
cdr3_nt: TGTGCCAGCAGCCAAGAGGCCGGCTCAGCGACGTATTTT
cdr3_aa: CASSQEAGSATYF

j_call: TRBJ2-5
v_call: TRBV11-2
d_call: NA
clone_size: NA
cdr3_nt: TGTGCCAGCAGCCGAGAGATGGGGTTGGAGACCCAGTACTTC
cdr3_aa: CASSREMGLETQYF

j_call: TRBJ1-5
v_call: TRBV3-1
d_call: NA
clone_size: NA
cdr3_nt: TGTGCCAGCAGCCAAGATAACGGGGGGCAGGCCCAGCATTTT
cdr3_aa: CASSQDNGGQAQHF

j_call: TRBJ1-6
v_call: TRBV30
d_call: NA
clone_size: NA
cdr3_nt: TGTGCCTGGAGTGACGGCGGGACCCTCCACTTT
cdr3_aa: CAWSDGGTLHF

j_call: TRBJ2-5
v_call: TRBV7-2
d_call: TRBD2
clone_size: NA
cdr3_nt: TGTGCCAGCAGCTCGGGGACTAGCGGGGGCCAGGGGGAGACCCAGTACTTC
cdr3_aa: CASSSGTSGGQGETQYF

j_call: TRBJ1-2
v_call: TRBV20-1
d_call: NA
clone_size: NA
cdr3_nt: TGCAGTGCTAGAGGTTACAGGGAGCACTATGGCTACACCTTC
cdr3_aa: CSARGYREHYGYTF

j_call: TRBJ1-5
v_call: TRBV3-1
d_call: NA
clone_size: NA
cdr3_nt: TGTGCCAGCAGCCCAGGCGACAGGAATCAGCCCCAGCATTTT
cdr3_aa: CASSPGDRNQPQHF

j_call: TRBJ1-2
v_call: TRBV3-1
d_call: NA
clone_size: few
cdr3_nt: TGTGCCAGCAGCCAAGGGTCCGGGAACTATGGCTACACCTTC
cdr3_aa: CASSQGSGNYGYTF

j_call: TRBJ1-3
v_call: TRBV5-1
d_call: TRBD1
clone_size: NA
cdr3_nt: TGCGCCAGCAGTCCGGACAGGGGCGGAAACACCATATATTTT
cdr3_aa: CASSPDRGGNTIYF

j_call: TRBJ1-4
v_call: TRBV2
d_call: NA
clone_size: NA
cdr3_nt: TGTGTGGAAAGGGCTAGACTGTTTTTT
cdr3_aa: CVERARLFF

j_call: TRBJ2-7
v_call: TRBV15
d_call: TRBD1
clone_size: NA
cdr3_nt: TGTGCCACCAGCAGAGCCCAGACAGGGGGCCACGAGCAGTACTTC
cdr3_aa: CATSRAQTGGHEQYF

j_call: TRBJ2-1
v_call: TRBV30
d_call: NA
clone_size: NA
cdr3_nt: TGTGCCTGGAGTGCCAACACCTACAATGAGCAGTTCTTC
cdr3_aa: CAWSANTYNEQFF

j_call: TRBJ1-5
v_call: TRBV20-1
d_call: NA
clone_size: NA
cdr3_nt: TGCAGTGCTAGAGATACCGATTATCAGCCCCAGCATTTT
cdr3_aa: CSARDTDYQPQHF

j_call: TRBJ1-1
v_call: TRBV5-1
d_call: TRBD1
clone_size: NA
cdr3_nt: TGCGCCAGCAGCTTGATAGAGGGGGCAAACACTGAAGCTTTCTTT
cdr3_aa: CASSLIEGANTEAFF

j_call: TRBJ2-7
v_call: TRBV15
d_call: NA
clone_size: NA
cdr3_nt: TGTGCCACCAGCAGAGTACGGGGGAGCTACGAGCAGTACTTC
cdr3_aa: CATSRVRGSYEQYF

j_call: TRBJ2-2
v_call: TRBV29-1
d_call: TRBD2
clone_size: NA
cdr3_nt: TGCAGCGTTTCGACTAGCGGGGCTACCGGGGAGCTGTTTTTT
cdr3_aa: CSVSTSGATGELFF

j_call: TRBJ2-1
v_call: TRBV9
d_call: TRBD2
clone_size: once
cdr3_nt: TGTGCCAGCAGCGTTGAGCATCTAGCGGGGATTCGGAATGAGCAGTTCTTC
cdr3_aa: CASSVEHLAGIRNEQFF

j_call: TRBJ1-4
v_call: TRBV29-1
d_call: NA
clone_size: NA
cdr3_nt: TGCAGCTCACAGACCGATAATGAAAAACTGTTTTTT
cdr3_aa: CSSQTDNEKLFF

j_call: TRBJ1-1
v_call: TRBV24-1
d_call: TRBD1
clone_size: NA
cdr3_nt: TGTGCCACCAGTGACAGACAGGGAGGTAAGACTGAAGCTTTCTTT
cdr3_aa: CATSDRQGGKTEAFF

j_call: TRBJ2-3
v_call: TRBV5-1
d_call: NA
clone_size: NA
cdr3_nt: TGCGCCAGCATGGGAACCACAGATACGCAGTATTTT
cdr3_aa: CASMGTTDTQYF

j_call: TRBJ2-7
v_call: TRBV20-1
d_call: NA
clone_size: NA
cdr3_nt: TGCAGTGCTAGCCCCGGGGGCAGGGCCGGCTACGAGCAGTACTTC
cdr3_aa: CSASPGGRAGYEQYF

j_call: TRBJ2-1
v_call: TRBV15
d_call: NA
clone_size: once
cdr3_nt: TGTGCCACCAGCAGAGATACCAGATACAATGAGCAGTTCTTC
cdr3_aa: CATSRDTRYNEQFF

j_call: TRBJ2-7
v_call: TRBV20-1
d_call: TRBD2
clone_size: NA
cdr3_nt: TGCAGTGCTAGAGATCCAGCGGGGGGGCTCGAGCAGTACTTC
cdr3_aa: CSARDPAGGLEQYF